This TCR beta chain was sequenced in a study of T cells in Graves' hyperthyroidism and ophthalmopathy. J was trimmed by 4 bases and V by 5 bases; bases with no gene match: 15. The CDR3 extends over 17 amino acids. Germline V gene lookup returns CDR1 SGHAT and CDR2 FQNNGV. When ophthalmopathy did not progress within 18 months, Graves' hyperthyroidism was considered stable. RNA transcripts yielded amplified TCR beta CDR3 regions. The TCR CDR3 was amplified in a first-round RT-PCR using the HTBI primer set. From the multiplex PCR reads, TCRdb called clonotypes with MiXCR, one entry per CDR3 protein. The sample yields 500,000 to 550,000 distinct CDR3 sequences, less than 25% seen once. Comment on this clonotype: This clone may be a read error of a much larger clone one base away.

V is TRBV11-2 and J is TRBJ1-2, with TRBD1 identical over 8 bases. The sequence was obtained from a man in his late teens or twenties with Graves' hyperthyroidism. The sequenced sample consisted of blood. CDR3 loop: CASSGDRPIYSSYGYTF. CDR3 sequence (DNA): TGTGCCAGCAGCGGGGACAGGCCTATCTACTCTAGCTATGGCTACACCTTC.